Shown below are 10 T cell receptor beta chains from a single sample sequenced in a study of regulatory dendritic cells for organ transplantation. CFSE-labeled sorted T cells met regulatory or mature dendritic cells for approximately 5 days. The antigens these receptors bind are not known. Only in-frame clones appear in the TCRdb table, and some are missing; sequencing was by immunoSEQ multiplex PCR. The sample lists 5,400 or so clones; about 70% were seen once. Input material: memory CD8+ T cells from blood cultured with regulatory dendritic cells. Subset of the sample: CD45RO+ memory T cells. The origin of the receptors is a human donor in good health.

This chain uses TRBV18 with TRBJ1-5, with D possibly TRBD1 on 5 matching bases. The CDR3 is 14 amino acids. CDR1 KGHSH and CDR2 LQKENI come from the germline V gene. Trimming left V 4 bases short and J 6 bases short, with 13 bases between. The CDR3 DNA sequence: TGTGCCAGCTCACGATCACAGGATGCTCAGCCCCAGCATTTT. Protein sequence: CASSRSQDAQPQHF.

The J gene is TRBJ2-3, the V gene TRBV7-3; 9 nucleotides line up with TRBD2. With V trimmed by 2 bases and J by 6 bases, 9 bases remained unmatched. The length of the CDR3 is 16 residues. Germline V gene data show CDR1 as SGHTA and CDR2 as FQGTGA. The CDR3 region has the DNA TGTGCCAGCAGCTTATCTGGCGGGAGGGCCCTGGATACGCAGTATTTT. Its protein is CASSLSGGRALDTQYF.

Only a few counts were recorded for this clone. V is TRBV7-2 and J is TRBJ2-7; 7 nucleotides line up with TRBD1. The CDR3 has 11 amino acids. V was pared by 5 bases and J by 11 bases, with 6 bases of the junction left unmatched. The germline CDR1 and CDR2 sequences are SGHTA and FQGNSA. CDR3: CASSRQGVKYF. Written as DNA, the CDR3 is TGTGCCAGCAGCCGTCAGGGGGTGAAGTACTTC. The entire variable domain, with the rest obtained from reference TRBV7-2 and TRBJ2-7, is as follows: GAGVSQSPSNKVTEKGKDVELRCDPISGHTALYWYRQSLGQGLEFLIYFQGNSAPDKSGLPSDRFSAERTGGSVSTLTIQRTQQEDSAVYLCASSRQGVKYFGPGTRLTVT.

This clone was counted between two and nine times. CDR3: CASSQDRTAGQPQHF. CDR3 nucleotides: TGCGCCAGCAGCCAAGATAGGACAGCAGGTCAGCCCCAGCATTTT. The V call is TRBV4-1, the J call TRBJ1-5, with D possibly being TRBD1 (6 bases). The V gene lost 0 bases and the J gene lost 6 bases, with 12 bases spanning the gap. Germline CDR1 MGHRA, CDR2 YSYEKL. This CDR3 has 15 residues.

This clone is labeled as medium-sized. The rearrangement joins TRBV9 to TRBJ1-5; D may be TRBD1 (6 bases). The CDR3 loop spans 14 amino acids. Germline V gene sequence: CDR1 SGDLS, CDR2 YYNGEE. Trimming cost V 2 bases and J 4 bases, with 10 bases left between them. This chain's CDR3 is CASSVGGPNQPQHF. The CDR3 region has the DNA TGTGCCAGCAGCGTGGGGGGGCCAAATCAGCCCCAGCATTTT.

This clone appeared a single time. This rearrangement joins TRBV6-6 to TRBJ1-1; no firm D call. Germline loops: CDR1 MNHNY, CDR2 SVGAGI (reference sequence). The V end lost 5 bases, the J end lost 4 bases, and 11 bases lay between the germline ends. The CDR3 is made up of 13 amino acids. CDR3 nucleotide sequence: TGTGCCAGCAGTATACAACCGATCACTGAAGCTTTCTTT. Protein product: CASSIQPITEAFF.

This rearrangement joins TRBV6-5 to TRBJ2-1, with D uncertain. Looked up from germline, CDR1 is MNHEY and CDR2 is SVGAGI. The CDR3 is 13 residues long. With 8 bases removed from V and 7 bases from J, the gap between germline ends came to 15 bases. This CDR3 is CASSMTSHNEQFF. CDR3 nucleotide sequence: TGTGCCAGCTCAATGACTTCGCATAATGAGCAGTTCTTC.

V and J are TRBV30 and TRBJ2-1; no clear D gene. V was clipped by 6 bases and J by 0 bases, with 12 bases between them. From germline, CDR1 is GTSNPN and CDR2 SVGIG (reference sequence). This CDR3 comprises 14 residues. The CDR3 DNA reads as TGTGCCTGCCGGACCTCCCCCTCCTACAATGAGCAGTTCTTC. This translates into CACRTSPSYNEQFF.

The rearrangement uses TRBV19 and TRBJ2-7, with a weak D call TRBD2 (5 bases). This CDR3 is built from 13 residues. Germline loops: CDR1 LNHDA, CDR2 SQIVND (reference sequence). Between the trimmed V and J ends, which lost 3 bases and 6 bases, there was a span of 12 bases. The CDR3 coding sequence is TGTGCCAGTAGTATCCGTTCGGGGAGCGAGCAGTACTTC. Residues: CASSIRSGSEQYF.

This clone appeared a few times. The J gene is TRBJ1-2, the V gene TRBV5-4; D call uncertain. V dropped 4 bases and J dropped 3 bases, with 16 bases sitting between them. The germline gives CDR1 SGHNT, CDR2 YYREEE (reference sequence). This CDR3 has 15 amino acids. The CDR3 DNA reads as TGTGCCAGCAGCGGGGATTCTTATGCCTACTATGGCTACACCTTC. This sequence encodes CASSGDSYAYYGYTF.